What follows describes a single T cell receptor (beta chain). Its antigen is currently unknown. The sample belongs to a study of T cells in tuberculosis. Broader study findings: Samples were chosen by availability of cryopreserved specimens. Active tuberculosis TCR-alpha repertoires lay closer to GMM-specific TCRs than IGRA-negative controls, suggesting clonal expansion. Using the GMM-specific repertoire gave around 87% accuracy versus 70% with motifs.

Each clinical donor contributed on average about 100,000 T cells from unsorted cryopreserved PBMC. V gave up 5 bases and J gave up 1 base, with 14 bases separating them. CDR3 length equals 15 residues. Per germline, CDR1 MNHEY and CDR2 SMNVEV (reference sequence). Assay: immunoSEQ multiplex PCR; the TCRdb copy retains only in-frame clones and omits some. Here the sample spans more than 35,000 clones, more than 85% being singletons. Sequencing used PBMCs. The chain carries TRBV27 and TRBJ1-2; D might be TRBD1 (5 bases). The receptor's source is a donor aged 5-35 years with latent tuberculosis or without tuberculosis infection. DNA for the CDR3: TGTGCCAGCAGTCCATGGACACTTGTTAACTATGGCTACACCTTC. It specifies CASSPWTLVNYGYTF.